The T cell receptor (beta chain) described here comes from a study of Ad26.COV2.S vaccination and SARS-CoV-2 variants. The treatment was: roughly 19 received Ad26.COV2.S at low or high dose, single or two shots; about 5 received placebo; per-sample allocation not given. Specimens were obtained on day 63 following the first vaccine or placebo injection. TCRdb's copy holds only in-frame clones and misses some; the assay was immunoSEQ multiplex PCR. The sample lists approximately 450,000 clones, more than 80% occurring once. The specimen comprised peripheral blood, sampled in a trial of Ad26.COV2.S vaccine versus placebo. This TCR derives from a person aged 18-60 years who received the Ad26.COV2.S COVID-19 vaccine or a placebo.

The CDR3 sequence is CASSTPGQGAQPQHF. In nucleotides, the CDR3 is TGTGCCAGCAGTACACCGGGACAGGGGGCCCAGCCCCAGCATTTT. The rearrangement links TRBV28 to TRBJ1-5; 12 positions match TRBD1. The length of the CDR3 is 15 residues. V shed 5 bases, J shed 7 bases, and the junction held 6 bases outside the gene matches. Germline values: CDR1 MDHEN, CDR2 SYDVKM.